The 7 T cell receptor beta chains given below trace back to one sample, sequenced in a study of OX40 agonist ivuxolimab in advanced cancers. Clones were sequenced by immunoSEQ multiplex PCR, and TCRdb holds only the in-frame ones, with some missing. The table includes fewer than 120,000 clones, over 85% detected once. The specimen comprised CD4+ or CD8+ T cells sorted from blood, sampled in a trial of the OX40 agonist ivuxolimab. The receptors here all came from an adult with an advanced solid tumor such as melanoma, head and neck, liver or kidney cancer.

J is TRBJ1-5 and V is TRBV30; D perhaps matches TRBD1 (5 bases). The germline gives CDR1 GTSNPN, CDR2 SVGIG (reference sequence). This CDR3 is 14 amino acids long. Trimming removed 0 bases from V and 11 bases from J, with 17 bases in between. CDR3 sequence reads: CAWSVPGGKTAQHF. The CDR3 DNA sequence: TGTGCCTGGAGTGTACCCGGGGGGAAAACAGCCCAGCATTTT.

CDR3 sequence: CASRRTGGSQPQHF. The DNA of the CDR3 is TGTGCCAGCAGAAGGACAGGGGGCAGTCAGCCCCAGCATTTT. V gene TRBV6-5 combines with J gene TRBJ1-5, with TRBD1 matching over 11 bases. Germline loops: CDR1 MNHEY, CDR2 SVGAGI. V shed 6 bases and J 6 bases; nucleotides not matched to a gene: 4. This CDR3 is built from 14 residues.

V and J are TRBV6-1 and TRBJ2-1; D is unresolved. V shed 6 bases and J shed 5 bases, with 14 bases lying between them. Germline assignment: CDR1 MNHNS and CDR2 SASEGT. CDR3 length equals 14 residues. CDR3 DNA: TGTGCCAGCAGAGCTGCCTGGACGAACAATGAGCAGTTCTTC. It translates to CASRAAWTNNEQFF.

This clone was counted a single time. The gene calls are TRBV7-2 and TRBJ1-2, with 8 bases matching TRBD1. Unmatched junction bases numbered 13, after V lost 5 bases and J lost 5 bases. Germline CDR1 is SGHTA and CDR2 is FQGNSA. This CDR3 is 16 amino acids long. The CDR3 protein is CASSPDRTGTTYGYTF. DNA for the CDR3: TGTGCCAGCAGCCCCGATCGGACAGGGACAACTTATGGCTACACCTTC.

The V call is TRBV9, the J call TRBJ2-1; weak D call: TRBD1 (6 bases). Germline V gene sequence: CDR1 SGDLS, CDR2 YYNGEE. The CDR3 is 15 amino acids. Trimming left V 0 bases short and J 4 bases short, with 11 bases between. CDR3 sequence (DNA): TGTGCCAGCAGCGTAGCAGGGACAAGGTACAATGAGCAGTTCTTC. Its translation is CASSVAGTRYNEQFF.

This chain joins TRBV4-2 and TRBJ1-3, with D unresolved. V lost 0 bases, J lost 0 bases, and 6 bases lay in between. The CDR3 loop spans 15 amino acids. Germline CDR1 reads LGHNA; CDR2 reads YNFKEQ. The CDR3 loop reads CASSQDQDSGNTIYF. Here the CDR3 DNA reads TGTGCCAGCAGCCAAGACCAGGACTCTGGAAACACCATATATTTT.

This clone was counted once. The chain uses TRBV5-1 and TRBJ2-7; 7 bases are a match to TRBD1. The trim removed 3 bases at V and 5 bases at J, leaving 5 bases unmatched. Germline CDR1 SGHRS, CDR2 YFSETQ. The CDR3 is 13 residues long. CDR3 protein: CASSSTGKNEQYF. The CDR3 DNA sequence: TGCGCCAGCAGCTCGACAGGGAAGAACGAGCAGTACTTC.